This T cell receptor (beta chain) appears in the sequencing data of a study of T cells after yellow fever vaccination. Study findings and constraints: Abundant bulk-derived clonotypes could contaminate FACS-sorted repertoires. Post-booster samples contained most primary-vaccination clones (approximately 95% CD4, approximately 88% CD8).

This clonotype was observed a few times. Its specificity is not known. It was through 5'RACE template switching that TCR cDNA was made, with a universal primer site and UMIs added. Using its own MiXCR run on the 5' RACE reads, TCRdb lists one record per CDR3 protein. The data hold some 260,000 distinct CDR3 sequences, with about 5.2% observed a single time. Germline CDR1 is LGHDT and CDR2 is YNNKEL (reference sequence). This CDR3 has 15 amino acids. The V and J ends lost 2 bases and 7 bases, in that order; junction bases with no gene match: 2. Sequences were derived from CD4+ T cells sorted from PBMCs, sampled on the day of the yellow fever booster vaccination. The receptor was derived from a man between 18 and 29 years old who received the YFV17D yellow fever vaccine. This sequence joins TRBV3-1 and TRBJ1-6; the match to TRBD1 covers 10 bases. This CDR3 is CASSQRDRGNSPLHF. The CDR3 nucleotides are TGTGCCAGCAGCCAAAGGGACAGGGGAAATTCACCCCTCCACTTT.